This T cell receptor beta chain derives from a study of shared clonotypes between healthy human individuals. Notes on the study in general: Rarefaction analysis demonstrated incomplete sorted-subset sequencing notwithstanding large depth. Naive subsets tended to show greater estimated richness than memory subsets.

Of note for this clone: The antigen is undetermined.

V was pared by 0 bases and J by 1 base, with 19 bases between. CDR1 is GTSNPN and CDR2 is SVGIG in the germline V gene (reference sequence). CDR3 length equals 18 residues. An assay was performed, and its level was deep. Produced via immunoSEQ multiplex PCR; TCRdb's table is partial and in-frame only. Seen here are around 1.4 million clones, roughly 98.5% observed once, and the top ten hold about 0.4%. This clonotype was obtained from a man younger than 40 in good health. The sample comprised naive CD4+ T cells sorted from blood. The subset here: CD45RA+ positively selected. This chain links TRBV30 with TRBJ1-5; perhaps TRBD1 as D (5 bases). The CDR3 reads CAWSVRGHQGISNQPQHF. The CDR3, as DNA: TGTGCCTGGAGTGTACGGGGCCACCAGGGAATAAGCAATCAGCCCCAGCATTTT.